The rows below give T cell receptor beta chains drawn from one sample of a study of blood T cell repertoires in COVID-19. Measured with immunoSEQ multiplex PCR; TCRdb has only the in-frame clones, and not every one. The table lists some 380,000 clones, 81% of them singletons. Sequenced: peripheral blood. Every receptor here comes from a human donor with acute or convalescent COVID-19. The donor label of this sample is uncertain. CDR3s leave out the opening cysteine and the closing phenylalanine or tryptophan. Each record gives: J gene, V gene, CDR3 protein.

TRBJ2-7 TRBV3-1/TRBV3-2 ASSQGWTDYEQY
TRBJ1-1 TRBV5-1 ASSLQGAGDTEAF
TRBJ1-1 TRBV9 ASSEGTEAF
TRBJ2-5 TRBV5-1 ASSWTGRTVWETQY
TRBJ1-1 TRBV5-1 ASSLDGQRGNTEAF
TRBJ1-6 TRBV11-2 ASSLERTVDNSPLH
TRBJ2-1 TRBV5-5 ASSFRTSGNEQF
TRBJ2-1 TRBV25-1 ASSKSETVVNEQF
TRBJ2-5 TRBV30 AFGRGQETQY
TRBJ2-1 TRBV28 ASSFFRGNEQF